The 17 T cell receptor beta chains below all came from one sample that was sequenced in a study of blood T cell repertoires in COVID-19 (dated by TCRdb to 2019 to 2021). The method behind the library was the immunoSEQ multiplex PCR assay. TCRdb obtained this table from immuneACCESS and retained in-frame rearrangements with V and J assigned. These tables miss some clones; where compared with another copy, unresolved V genes account for less than half of the shortfall, and the remainder is unexplained. This sample gives more than 200,000 clones in total; 79% of them show up just once. The ten largest clones take up 4% of the sample. The source material was peripheral blood. These receptors were taken from a woman between 40 and 55 years old with active or convalescent COVID-19.

CDR3 DNA sequence: TGTGCCAGCAGCACTGGACTAGCGGGGGTGAAGACCCAGTACTTC. Amino acid sequence: CASSTGLAGVKTQYF. The rearrangement links TRBV9 to TRBJ2-5; 13 positions match TRBD2. The CDR3 is 15 residues long. Germline CDR1 and CDR2: SGDLS and YYNGEE. Trimming took 4 bases from V and 6 from J; bases not matched to a gene: 6.

J is TRBJ2-2 and V is TRBV19, with TRBD1 as a possible D gene (5 bases). V lost 8 bases to trimming and J lost 6 bases, with 13 bases between them. This CDR3 spans 13 amino acids. Germline V gene data show CDR1 as LNHDA and CDR2 as SQIVND (reference sequence). CDR3 coding DNA: TGTGCCAGTGCTGCGACAGAGTCCGGGGAGCTGTTTTTT. Translated: CASAATESGELFF.

The chain links TRBV28 to TRBJ2-7; D is possibly TRBD2 (5 bases). The CDR3 loop spans 14 amino acids. The V gene lost 4 bases and the J gene lost 2 bases, with 12 bases spanning the gap. Germline assignment: CDR1 MDHEN and CDR2 SYDVKM. The CDR3 nucleotides are TGTGCCAGCAGTTCCGCCGGGATAACCTACGAGCAGTACGTC. Translated, it gives CASSSAGITYEQYV.

The chain uses TRBV5-4 and TRBJ2-1; TRBD2 matches 9 bases. J gave up 4 bases and V 3 bases, and 11 bases lay outside the gene matches. CDR1 SGHNT and CDR2 YYREEE come from the germline V gene (reference sequence). The CDR3 sequence is 17 residues long. The CDR3 loop reads CASSWDRGGAVYNEQFF. The CDR3 region has the DNA TGTGCCAGCAGCTGGGACCGCGGGGGGGCAGTTTACAATGAGCAGTTCTTC. The full variable domain, with the rest looked up from reference TRBV5-4 and TRBJ2-1, is ETGVTQSPTHLIKTRGQQVTLRCSSQSGHNTVSWYQQALGQGPQFIFQYYREEENGRGNFPPRFSGLQFPNYSSELNVNALELDDSALYLCASSWDRGGAVYNEQFFGPGTRLTVL.

The chain is built from TRBV2 and TRBJ2-2; 9 positions match TRBD2. Germline values: CDR1 SNHLY, CDR2 FYNNEI. V trimming: 6 bases; J trimming: 3 bases; junction bases outside the gene matches: 5. The CDR3 covers 15 residues. CDR3 protein: CASRAQRGDTGELFF. The CDR3 DNA is TGTGCCAGCAGGGCACAGCGGGGGGACACCGGGGAGCTGTTTTTT.

V gene TRBV23-1 combines with J gene TRBJ2-7; D is unclear. TRBV23-1 is identified as an open reading frame with a role that is uncertain. Trimming cost V 3 bases and J 0 bases, with 15 bases left between them. The CDR3 spans 16 residues. CDR3 sequence (DNA): TGCGCCAGCAGTCACTGTGACCTATCTAGCTCCTACGAGCAGTACGTC. Its protein is CASSHCDLSSSYEQYV.

The chain recombines TRBV12-3 or TRBV12-4 with TRBJ1-1; D gene ambiguous. The CDR3 has 13 amino acids. With 3 bases removed from V and 3 bases from J, the gap between germline ends came to 8 bases. CDR3 sequence: CASSFSPDTEAFF. CDR3 bases: TGTGCCAGCAGTTTCTCCCCGGACACTGAAGCTTTCTTT.

This chain connects TRBV6-2 or TRBV6-3 to TRBJ1-1; D is unresolved. Germline V gene lookup returns CDR1 MNHEY and CDR2 SVGEGT. V was trimmed by 2 bases and J by 4 bases, leaving 11 bases between them. The CDR3 covers 14 residues. In nucleotides, the CDR3 is TGTGCCAGCAGTTACGGTGCGGCGAGCACTGAAGCTTTCTTT. It specifies CASSYGAASTEAFF.

This chain links TRBV5-4 with TRBJ2-1, with 15 nucleotides matching TRBD2. Germline V gene data show CDR1 as SGHNT and CDR2 as YYREEE (reference sequence). CDR3 length: 15 amino acids. V lost 4 bases, J lost 9 bases, and 5 bases stayed unmatched. For the CDR3, the DNA is TGTGCCAGCAGCCCGGGACTAGCGGGGGGAGGTGAGCAGTTCTTC. Translating gives CASSPGLAGGGEQFF. Full variable domain (remainder filled in from reference TRBV5-4 and TRBJ2-1): ETGVTQSPTHLIKTRGQQVTLRCSSQSGHNTVSWYQQALGQGPQFIFQYYREEENGRGNFPPRFSGLQFPNYSSELNVNALELDDSALYLCASSPGLAGGGEQFFGPGTRLTVL.

This sequence joins TRBV10-1 and TRBJ2-5, with 7 bases lining up with TRBD1. The J segment lost 2 bases and the V segment lost 6 bases, leaving 9 bases of the junction unmatched. CDR1 is WNHNN and CDR2 is SYGVQD in the germline V gene (reference sequence). The length of the CDR3 is 15 residues. The CDR3 coding sequence is TGCGCCAGCAGCGACAAACAGGGGCTGCAAGAGACCCAGTACTTC. The encoded protein is CASSDKQGLQETQYF.

The genes are TRBV28 and TRBJ2-3; 9 bases match TRBD2. This CDR3 is built from 17 residues. V trimming: 7 bases; J trimming: 5 bases; junction bases outside the gene matches: 16. Germline assignment: CDR1 MDHEN and CDR2 SYDVKM. DNA of the CDR3: TGTGCCAGCACGGGAGTAGCGGGGGCCAGGCCATTAGATACGCAGTATTTT. It encodes CASTGVAGARPLDTQYF.

The rearrangement uses TRBV18 and TRBJ1-6, with 7 nucleotides matching TRBD1. Unmatched junction bases numbered 10, after V lost 2 bases and J lost 6 bases. CDR1 and CDR2 (germline): KGHSH, LQKENI. This CDR3 is 17 amino acids long. The CDR3 spells CASSPDPPWDSNSPLHF. CDR3 in DNA: TGTGCCAGCTCACCAGACCCCCCGTGGGACAGTAATTCACCCCTCCACTTT.

The CDR3 nucleotides read TGTGCCAGCAGCTCAGGGCACGGAATGACCCAGCATTTT. Its protein is CASSSGHGMTQHF. The chain combines TRBV7-7 with TRBJ1-5; D perhaps matches TRBD1 (5 bases). This CDR3 is built from 13 residues. Germline loops: CDR1 SSHAT, CDR2 FNYEAQ (reference sequence). V was trimmed by 4 bases and J by 11 bases, leaving 15 bases between them.

The chain links TRBV5-6 to TRBJ1-2, with TRBD1 matching over 7 bases. Losses at the gene ends were 1 base for V and 3 bases for J; bases not matched to a gene: 9. CDR3 length: 16 residues. CDR1 and CDR2 (germline): SGHDT, YYEEEE. The CDR3 coding sequence is TGTGCCAGCAGCTTGAGACAGGGCCAGCCTGACTATGGCTACACCTTC. Translated, it gives CASSLRQGQPDYGYTF. The full variable domain, with the rest looked up from reference TRBV5-6 and TRBJ1-2, is DAGVTQSPTHLIKTRGQQVTLRCSPKSGHDTVSWYQQALGQGPQFIFQYYEEEERQRGNFPDRFSGHQFPNYSSELNVNALLLGDSALYLCASSLRQGQPDYGYTFGSGTRLTVV.

Only one count was recorded for this clone. The V gene is TRBV5-1, the J gene TRBJ1-1; D is possibly TRBD1 (6 bases). Trimming took 4 bases from V and 0 from J, leaving 13 bases between them. Germline V gives CDR1 SGHRS, CDR2 YFSETQ. The CDR3 sequence is 15 residues long. As DNA, the CDR3 is TGCGCCAGCAGCGCGGATGGACAGTTGAACACTGAAGCTTTCTTT. Translation gives CASSADGQLNTEAFF.

This chain joins TRBV27 and TRBJ1-2, with TRBD1 matching over 8 bases. The CDR3 has 12 residues. Looked up from germline, CDR1 is MNHEY and CDR2 is SMNVEV (reference sequence). The trim removed 6 bases at V and 6 bases at J, leaving 3 bases unmatched. The CDR3 here is CASSDRGHGYTF. CDR3 sequence (DNA): TGTGCCAGCAGCGACAGGGGTCATGGCTACACCTTC.

This sequence joins TRBV2 and TRBJ2-1; D is possibly TRBD2 (6 bases). The germline V and J ends were trimmed by 10 bases and 7 bases, with 23 bases remaining between them. This CDR3 is 15 amino acids long. Germline CDR1 SNHLY, CDR2 FYNNEI. The CDR3 is CATKSSEPFGNEQFF. The CDR3 DNA reads TGTGCCACCAAGTCTAGCGAGCCTTTCGGAAATGAGCAGTTCTTC.